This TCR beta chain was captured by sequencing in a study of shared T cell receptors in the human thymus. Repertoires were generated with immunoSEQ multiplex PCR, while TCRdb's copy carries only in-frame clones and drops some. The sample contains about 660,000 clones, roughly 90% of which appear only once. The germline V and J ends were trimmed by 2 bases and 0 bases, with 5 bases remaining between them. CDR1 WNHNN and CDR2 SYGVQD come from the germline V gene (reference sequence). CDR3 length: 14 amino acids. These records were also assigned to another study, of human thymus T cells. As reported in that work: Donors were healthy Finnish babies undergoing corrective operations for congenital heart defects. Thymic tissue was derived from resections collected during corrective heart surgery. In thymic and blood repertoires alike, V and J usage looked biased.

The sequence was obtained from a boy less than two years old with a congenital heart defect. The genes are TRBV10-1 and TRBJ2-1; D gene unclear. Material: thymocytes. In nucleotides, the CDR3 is TGCGCCAGCAGTGAGAACGGCTCCTACAATGAGCAGTTCTTC. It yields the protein CASSENGSYNEQFF.